The source of this TCR beta chain is a study of blood T cells in healthy people across ages. Germline lookup yields CDR1 MNHEY and CDR2 SVGEGT. With 2 bases removed from V and 11 bases from J, the gap between germline ends came to 33 bases. This CDR3 has 19 amino acids. Findings and limits, study-wide: What prevented conclusive comparison of naive and antigen-experienced cells was that PBMCs were unsorted. Total diversity from one million sequenced T cells was likely underestimated.

Peripheral blood, about 10 milliliters per donor, was collected. PBMCs numbering at least 7 million were isolated per sample. With respect to this clonotype: What it recognizes is unknown.

Primed by a sample-barcoded 5' primer and a J-beta primer mix, a second PCR proceeded for about 7 to 11 cycles. MiXCR was run by TCRdb on the 5' RACE reads, yielding one entry per CDR3 protein. The sample carries around 1,000,000 distinct CDR3 sequences, 30% to 40% recorded once. This chain connects TRBV6-2 or TRBV6-3 to TRBJ2-5; D is possibly TRBD1 or TRBD2 (6 bases each). The receptor's source is a man aged 18-30 years in good health. The source material was blood. The CDR3 protein is CASSYDVLDADGGYNEQYF. The CDR3 DNA follows: TGTGCCAGCAGTTACGATGTTCTAGACGCCGACGGGGGCTACAATGAGCAGTACTTC.